This record covers a single TCR beta chain. The data belong to a study of technical replicates of blood from several donors. Only in-frame clones appear in the TCRdb table, and some are missing; sequencing was by immunoSEQ multiplex PCR. The sample has over 50,000 clones, 80% to 95% seen once; the top ten hold more than 4%. Looked up from germline, CDR1 is SEHNR and CDR2 is FQNEAQ (reference sequence). V was clipped by 0 bases and J by 2 bases; unmatched bases: 8. This CDR3 contains 17 residues. This clonotype originated in a human donor in good health. Some clones in this sample may be carry-over from other donors' samples. The specimen sequenced was PBMCs. This sequence joins TRBV7-9 and TRBJ2-7, with 9 bases identical to TRBD2. CDR3 residues: CASSLAVTSGETYEQYF. The CDR3 DNA is TGTGCCAGCAGCTTAGCGGTGACTAGCGGAGAAACCTACGAGCAGTACTTC.